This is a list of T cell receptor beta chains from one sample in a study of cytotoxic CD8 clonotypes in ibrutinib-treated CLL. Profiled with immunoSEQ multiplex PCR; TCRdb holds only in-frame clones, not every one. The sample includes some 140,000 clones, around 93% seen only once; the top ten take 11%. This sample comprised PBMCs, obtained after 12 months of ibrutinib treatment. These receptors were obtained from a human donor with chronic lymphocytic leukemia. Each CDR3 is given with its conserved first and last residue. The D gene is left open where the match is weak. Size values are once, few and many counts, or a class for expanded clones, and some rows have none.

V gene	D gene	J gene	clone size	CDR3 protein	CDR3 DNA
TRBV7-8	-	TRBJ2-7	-	CASTLKGGGTPQLGEQYF	TGTGCCAGCACCCTGAAGGGGGGAGGGACTCCCCAATTGGGGGAGCAGTACTTC
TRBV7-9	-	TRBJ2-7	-	CASTPVGGGEQYF	TGTGCCAGCACCCCGGTAGGTGGGGGCGAGCAGTACTTC
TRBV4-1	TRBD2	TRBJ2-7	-	CASSQDLGLAGITYEQYF	TGCGCCAGCAGCCAAGATTTAGGACTAGCGGGAATTACCTACGAGCAGTACTTC
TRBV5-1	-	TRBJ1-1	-	CASSSGHTNTEAFF	TGCGCCAGCAGCTCGGGACACACGAACACTGAAGCTTTCTTT
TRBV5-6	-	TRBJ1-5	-	CASSLGPTTDSNQPQHF	TGTGCCAGCAGCTTGGGCCCAACGACAGATAGCAATCAGCCCCAGCATTTT
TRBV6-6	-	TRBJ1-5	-	CASSYSAQGWNQPQHF	TGTGCCAGCAGTTACTCTGCCCAGGGATGGAATCAGCCCCAGCATTTT
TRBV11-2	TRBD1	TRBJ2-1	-	CASSPQGAGPNNEQFF	TGTGCCAGCAGCCCCCAGGGGGCAGGGCCGAACAATGAGCAGTTCTTC
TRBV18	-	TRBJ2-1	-	CASSSFDVLGSYNEQFF	TGTGCCAGCTCCTCCTTCGACGTACTAGGCTCCTACAATGAGCAGTTCTTC
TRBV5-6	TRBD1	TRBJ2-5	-	CATTGQGYQETQYF	TGTGCCACCACGGGACAGGGGTACCAAGAGACCCAGTACTTC
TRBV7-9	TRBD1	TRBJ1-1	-	CASSTGQGNTEAFF	TGTGCCAGCAGCACAGGACAGGGGAACACTGAAGCTTTCTTT
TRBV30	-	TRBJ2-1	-	CAWSGYNEQFF	TGTGCCTGGAGTGGGTACAATGAGCAGTTCTTC
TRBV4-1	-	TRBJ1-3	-	CASSQGPQEQSGNTIYF	TGCGCCAGCAGCCAAGGGCCCCAGGAACAATCTGGAAACACCATATATTTT
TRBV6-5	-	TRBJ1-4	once	CASSYGYEKLFF	TGTGCCAGCAGTTACGGGTATGAAAAACTGTTTTTT
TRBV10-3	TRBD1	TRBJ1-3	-	CAISTNTGASGNTIYF	TGTGCCATCAGCACTAATACAGGGGCCTCTGGAAACACCATATATTTT
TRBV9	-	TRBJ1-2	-	CASSVATPTNYGYTF	TGTGCCAGCAGCGTAGCTACACCCACGAACTATGGCTACACCTTC
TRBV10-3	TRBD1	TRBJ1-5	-	CAISEGDRGNQPQHF	TGTGCCATCAGTGAGGGGGACAGGGGCAATCAGCCCCAGCATTTT
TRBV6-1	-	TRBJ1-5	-	CASSEASQTVTVLGQPQHF	TGTGCCAGCAGTGAAGCATCCCAAACTGTGACAGTTTTGGGTCAGCCCCAGCATTTT
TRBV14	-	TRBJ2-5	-	CASSQSFRDGESETQYF	TGTGCCAGCAGCCAATCGTTCCGGGACGGCGAGTCGGAGACCCAGTACTTC
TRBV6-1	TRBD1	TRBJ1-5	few	CASSDRDSLNQPQHF	TGTGCCAGCAGTGACCGGGACAGCCTTAATCAGCCCCAGCATTTT
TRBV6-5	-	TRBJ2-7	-	CASSYYHEQYF	TGTGCCAGCAGTTACTACCACGAGCAGTACTTC
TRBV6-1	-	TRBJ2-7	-	CASSEMWDTPYEQYF	TGTGCCAGCAGTGAAATGTGGGACACCCCCTACGAGCAGTACTTC
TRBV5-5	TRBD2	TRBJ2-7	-	CASSFGLYSREFYEQYF	TGTGCCAGCAGCTTTGGTTTGTATTCGCGGGAGTTCTACGAGCAGTACTTC